This TCR beta chain was documented in a study of blood T cell repertoires in COVID-19. Study in general: Donors in the United States, Italy and Spain gave samples during acute or convalescent COVID-19.

Original processing methods: Reference gene primer amplification yielded estimated nucleated cell counts. The repertoire was sequenced with immunoSEQ multiplex PCR; TCRdb's copy has only in-frame clones and lacks some. The DNA gave D and trimming, while V, J and clone size come from that table. The sample includes 300,000 or so clones, around 87% seen only once; the top ten take around 7.8%. V lost 6 bases, J lost 1 base, and 5 bases stayed unmatched. CDR1 MNHEY and CDR2 SVGAGI come from the germline V gene. There are 15 residues in the CDR3. Material for sequencing was peripheral blood. The receptor was derived from a woman aged 45-65 years who had recovered from COVID-19. The chain couples TRBV6-5 to TRBJ1-3, with 8 nucleotides matching TRBD1. The CDR3 sequence is CASRRTGTSGNTIYF. CDR3 DNA: TGTGCCAGCAGGCGGACAGGGACTTCTGGAAACACCATATATTTT.